This T cell receptor (beta chain) stems from a study of cytomegalovirus exposure and HLA in healthy donors. A remark on this clone: Antigen unknown.

Study-wide results and limits: Prior analysis indicated that the majority of TCR beta V segments exhibited productivity approximately 90% or approximately 30% of the time.

In germline, CDR1 is LNHDA, CDR2 SQIVND (reference sequence). The CDR3 has 15 residues. V was cut by 2 bases and J by 0 bases, with 5 bases left in between. Use of 60 Vbeta and 13 Jbeta primers characterized the PCR. Using immunoSEQ multiplex PCR, the repertoire was profiled, and TCRdb retains in-frame clones only, with some absent. The table includes 100,000 to 150,000 clones, around 78% detected once. The specimen sequenced was PBMCs. The clonotype originates from a man aged 35-49 years in good health and CMV-seronegative. The chain links TRBV19 to TRBJ2-6, with no clear D. In DNA form, the CDR3 reads TGTGCCAGTAGTATATCCTTCTCTGGGGCCAACGTCCTGACTTTC. It encodes CASSISFSGANVLTF.